This T cell receptor beta chain emerged from a study of blood T cell repertoires in COVID-19. At the level of the study: Samples came from the United States, Italy and Spain, spanning acute and convalescent COVID-19. T cells, B-cell-depleted T cells, or PBMCs provided the cDNA or gDNA that served as material.

Under the authors' procedure: The authors estimated nucleated cell counts from reference gene primer amplification. Only in-frame clones appear in the TCRdb table, and some are missing; sequencing was by immunoSEQ multiplex PCR. V and J calls and clone size are those listed in that table; D and trimming were worked out from the DNA. The repertoire holds about 95,000 clones, with more than 70% as singletons. The ends were cut back, 10 bases at V and 3 bases at J, with 9 bases in the middle. The CDR3 loop spans 11 amino acids. CDR1 MDHEN and CDR2 SYDVKM come from the germline V gene. This clonotype was obtained from a human donor in a cohort sampled during active COVID-19. This chain connects TRBV28 to TRBJ1-1; D is perhaps TRBD1 (5 bases). Sample: peripheral blood. The CDR3, as DNA: TGTGCCACTGACAGTTACACTGAAGCTTTCTTT. Its translation: CATDSYTEAFF.